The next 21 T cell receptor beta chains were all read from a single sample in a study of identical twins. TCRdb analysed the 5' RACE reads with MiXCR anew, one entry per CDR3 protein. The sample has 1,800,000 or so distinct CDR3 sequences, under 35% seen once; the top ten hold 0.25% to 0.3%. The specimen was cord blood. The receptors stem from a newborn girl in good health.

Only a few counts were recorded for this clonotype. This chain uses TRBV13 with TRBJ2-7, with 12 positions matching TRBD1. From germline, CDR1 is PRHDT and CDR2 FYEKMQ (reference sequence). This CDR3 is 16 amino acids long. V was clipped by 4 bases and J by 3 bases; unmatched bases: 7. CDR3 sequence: CASSSTGTGGLYEQYF. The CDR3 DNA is TGTGCCAGCAGCTCAACCGGGACAGGGGGCCTCTACGAGCAGTACTTC.

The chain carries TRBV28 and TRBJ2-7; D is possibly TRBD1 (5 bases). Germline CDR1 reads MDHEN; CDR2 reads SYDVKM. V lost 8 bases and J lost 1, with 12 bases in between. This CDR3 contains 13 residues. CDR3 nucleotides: TGTGCCAGCTGGTCAGGGTCGTCCTACGAGCAGTACTTC. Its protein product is CASWSGSSYEQYF. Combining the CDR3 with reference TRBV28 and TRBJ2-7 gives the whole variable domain DVKVTQSSRYLVKRTGEKVFLECVQDMDHENMFWYRQDPGLGLRLIYFSYDVKMKEKGDIPEGYSVSREKKERFSLILESASTNQTSMYLCASWSGSSYEQYFGPGTRLTVT.

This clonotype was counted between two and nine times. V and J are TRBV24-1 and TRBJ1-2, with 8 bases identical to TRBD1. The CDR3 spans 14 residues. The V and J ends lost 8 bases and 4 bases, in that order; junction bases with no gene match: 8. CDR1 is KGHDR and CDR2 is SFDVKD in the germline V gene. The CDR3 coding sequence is TGTGCCACCACCCGGGACAGGTGCCCCTATGGCTACACCTTC. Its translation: CATTRDRCPYGYTF.

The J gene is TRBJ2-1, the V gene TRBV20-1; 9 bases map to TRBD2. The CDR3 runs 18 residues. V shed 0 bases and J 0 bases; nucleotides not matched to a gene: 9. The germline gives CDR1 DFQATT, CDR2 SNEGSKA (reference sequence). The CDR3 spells CSARDLISGSLSYNEQFF. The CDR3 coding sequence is TGCAGTGCTAGAGATCTTATTAGCGGGAGCCTCTCCTACAATGAGCAGTTCTTC.

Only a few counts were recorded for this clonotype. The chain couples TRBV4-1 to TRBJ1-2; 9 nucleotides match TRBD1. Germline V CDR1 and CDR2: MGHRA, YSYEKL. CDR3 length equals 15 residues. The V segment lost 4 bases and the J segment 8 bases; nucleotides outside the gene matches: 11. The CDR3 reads CASSPPWTGESGYTF. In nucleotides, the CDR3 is TGCGCCAGCAGCCCCCCATGGACAGGGGAGAGCGGCTACACCTTC.

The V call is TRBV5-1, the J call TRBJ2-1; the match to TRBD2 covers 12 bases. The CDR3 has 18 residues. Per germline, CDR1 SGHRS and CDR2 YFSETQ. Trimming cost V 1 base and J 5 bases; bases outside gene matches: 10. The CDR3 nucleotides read TGCGCCAGCAGCTTGACTAGCGGGGGGCCTTCGGGCCACAATGAGCAGTTCTTC. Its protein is CASSLTSGGPSGHNEQFF.

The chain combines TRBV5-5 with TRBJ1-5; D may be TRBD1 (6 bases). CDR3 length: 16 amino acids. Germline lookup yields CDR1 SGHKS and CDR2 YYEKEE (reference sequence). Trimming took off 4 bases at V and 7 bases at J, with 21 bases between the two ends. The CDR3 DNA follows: TGTGCCAGCAGCCCCGGTTCCATCTTCAGGGGCCAGCCCCAGCATTTT. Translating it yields CASSPGSIFRGQPQHF.

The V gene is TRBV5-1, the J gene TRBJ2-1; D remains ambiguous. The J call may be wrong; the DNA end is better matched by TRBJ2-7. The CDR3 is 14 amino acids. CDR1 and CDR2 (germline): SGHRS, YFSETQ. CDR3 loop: CASWRTSSYNEQYF. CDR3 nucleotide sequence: TGCGCCAGCTGGCGGACCTCCTCCTACAATGAGCAGTACTTC.

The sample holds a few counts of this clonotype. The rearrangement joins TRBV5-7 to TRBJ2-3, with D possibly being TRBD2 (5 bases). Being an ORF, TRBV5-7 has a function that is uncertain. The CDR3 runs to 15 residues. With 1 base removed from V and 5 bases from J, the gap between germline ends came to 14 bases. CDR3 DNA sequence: TGTGCCAGCAGCTTGACAGCGGCCTCGGGAGATACGCAGTATTTT. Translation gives CASSLTAASGDTQYF.

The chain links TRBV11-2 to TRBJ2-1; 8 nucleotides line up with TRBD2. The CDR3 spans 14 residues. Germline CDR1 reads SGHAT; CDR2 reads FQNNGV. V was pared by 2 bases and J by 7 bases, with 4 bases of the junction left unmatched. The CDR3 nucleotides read TGTGCCAGCAGCTTATCCGGGGGGGAGAATGAGCAGTTCTTC. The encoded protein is CASSLSGGENEQFF.

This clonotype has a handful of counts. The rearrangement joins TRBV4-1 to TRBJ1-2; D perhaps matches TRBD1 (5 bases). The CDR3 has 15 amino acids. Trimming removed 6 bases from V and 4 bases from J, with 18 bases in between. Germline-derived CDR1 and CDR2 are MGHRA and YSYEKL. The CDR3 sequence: CASSWTRETSYGYTF. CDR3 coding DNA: TGCGCCAGCAGTTGGACAAGGGAAACTAGCTATGGCTACACCTTC.

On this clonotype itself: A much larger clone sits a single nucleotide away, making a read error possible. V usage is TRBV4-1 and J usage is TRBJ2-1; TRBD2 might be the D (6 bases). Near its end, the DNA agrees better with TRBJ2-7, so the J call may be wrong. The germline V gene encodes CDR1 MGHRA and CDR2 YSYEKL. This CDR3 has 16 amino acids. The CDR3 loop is CASSQVAVSSYNEQYF. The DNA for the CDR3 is TGCGCCAGCAGCCAGGTAGCGGTTAGCTCCTACAATGAGCAGTACTTC.

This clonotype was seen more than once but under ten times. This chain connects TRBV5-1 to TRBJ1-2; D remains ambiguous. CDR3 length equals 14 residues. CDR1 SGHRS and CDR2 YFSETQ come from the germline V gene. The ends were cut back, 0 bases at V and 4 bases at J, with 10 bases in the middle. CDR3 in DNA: TGCGCCAGCAGCTTGGCCGAGCTCCGCTATGGCTACACCTTC. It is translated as CASSLAELRYGYTF.

The CDR3 sequence: CASRRIAGVADTQYF. The CDR3 nucleotides read TGTGCCAGCCGACGGATAGCGGGAGTGGCAGATACGCAGTATTTT. The chain couples TRBV27 to TRBJ2-3; 9 nucleotides match TRBD2. V shed 8 bases, J shed 4 bases, and the junction held 10 bases outside the gene matches. This CDR3 has 15 amino acids. CDR1 and CDR2 (germline): MNHEY, SMNVEV (reference sequence).

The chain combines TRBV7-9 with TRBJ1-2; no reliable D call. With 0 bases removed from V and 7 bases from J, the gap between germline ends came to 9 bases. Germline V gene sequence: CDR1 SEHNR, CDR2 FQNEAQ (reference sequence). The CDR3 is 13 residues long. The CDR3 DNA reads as TGTGCCAGCAGCTTAGCGCTACAGTCTGGCTACACCTTC. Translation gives CASSLALQSGYTF. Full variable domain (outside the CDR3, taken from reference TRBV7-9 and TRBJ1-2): DTGVSQNPRHKITKRGQNVTFRCDPISEHNRLYWYRQTLGQGPEFLTYFQNEAQLEKSRLLSDRFSAERPKGSFSTLEIQRTEQGDSAMYLCASSLALQSGYTFGSGTRLTVV.

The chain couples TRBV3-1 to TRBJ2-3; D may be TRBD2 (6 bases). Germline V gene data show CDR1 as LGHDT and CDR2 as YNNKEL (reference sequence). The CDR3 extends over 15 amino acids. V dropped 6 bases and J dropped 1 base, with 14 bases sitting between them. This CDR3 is CASSHGTSRTDTQYF. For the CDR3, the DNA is TGTGCCAGCAGTCATGGGACTTCCCGCACAGATACGCAGTATTTT.

CDR3: CASRPGQGRYEQYF. The CDR3, as DNA: TGTGCCAGCAGACCTGGACAGGGGCGCTACGAGCAGTACTTC. The J gene is TRBJ2-7, the V gene TRBV27; 9 bases agree with TRBD1. This CDR3 contains 14 residues. Trimming cost V 6 bases and J 3 bases; bases outside gene matches: 6. The germline gives CDR1 MNHEY, CDR2 SMNVEV (reference sequence).

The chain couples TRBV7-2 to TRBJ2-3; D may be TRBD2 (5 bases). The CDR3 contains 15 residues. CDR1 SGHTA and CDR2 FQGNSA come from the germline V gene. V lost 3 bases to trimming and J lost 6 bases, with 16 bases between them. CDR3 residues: CASSFAGLVMDTQYF. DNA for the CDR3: TGTGCCAGCAGCTTCGCCGGACTGGTCATGGATACGCAGTATTTT.

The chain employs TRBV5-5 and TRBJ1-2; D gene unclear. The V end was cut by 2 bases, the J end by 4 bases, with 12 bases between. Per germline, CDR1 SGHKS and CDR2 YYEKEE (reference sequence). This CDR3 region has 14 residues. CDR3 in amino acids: CASSFRRVAYGYTF. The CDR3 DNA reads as TGTGCCAGCAGCTTTCGGAGGGTTGCCTATGGCTACACCTTC.

The CDR3 here is CSAATGGAYEQYF. The CDR3 bases are TGCAGTGCTGCAACCGGGGGGGCCTACGAGCAGTACTTC. The chain joins TRBV20-1 to TRBJ2-7, with TRBD2 matching over 8 bases. The V segment lost 5 bases and the J segment 2 bases; nucleotides outside the gene matches: 5. Germline values: CDR1 DFQATT, CDR2 SNEGSKA (reference sequence). The CDR3 loop spans 13 amino acids.

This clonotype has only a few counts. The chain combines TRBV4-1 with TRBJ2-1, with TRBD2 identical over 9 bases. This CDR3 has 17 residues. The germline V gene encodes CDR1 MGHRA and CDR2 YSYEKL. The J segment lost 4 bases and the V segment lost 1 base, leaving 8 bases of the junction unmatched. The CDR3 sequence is CASSQAALAGIYNEQFF. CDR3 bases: TGCGCCAGCAGCCAAGCGGCTCTAGCGGGGATTTACAATGAGCAGTTCTTC.